The entry that follows covers one TCR beta chain sequence. The antigen is undetermined. J was trimmed by 4 bases and V by 4 bases; bases with no gene match: 10. CDR3 length: 16 amino acids. These data come from a study of beta chain features in type 1 diabetes. Study context: The study examined about 100 million sorted cells across all samples. Broader study findings: All four CD4+ subsets from Type 1 diabetes patients carried moderately but significantly shorter TCRB CDR3s. Using cDNA template may skew counts toward highly expressing activated cells. For type 1 diabetes patients, VDJ junctions showed fewer insertions and more deletions. For patients, the naive, central memory and Treg TCRB repertoires appeared more alike than for healthy donors.

Sequenced material consisted of expressed TCRB transcripts (all of the isolated RNA was reverse transcribed). Measured with immunoSEQ multiplex PCR; TCRdb has only the in-frame clones, and not every one. The data contain about 240,000 clones, approximately 14% of them singletons. The chain has TRBV23-1 and TRBJ2-3; 8 bases agree with TRBD1. TRBV23-1 is an ORF, with its function uncertain. The specimen was naive CD4+ T cells from blood. The origin of this receptor is a man aged 30 to 45 with type 1 diabetes. CDR3: CASSRITGGFADTQYF. The CDR3 DNA is TGCGCCAGCAGTCGGATAACAGGGGGTTTTGCAGATACGCAGTATTTT.